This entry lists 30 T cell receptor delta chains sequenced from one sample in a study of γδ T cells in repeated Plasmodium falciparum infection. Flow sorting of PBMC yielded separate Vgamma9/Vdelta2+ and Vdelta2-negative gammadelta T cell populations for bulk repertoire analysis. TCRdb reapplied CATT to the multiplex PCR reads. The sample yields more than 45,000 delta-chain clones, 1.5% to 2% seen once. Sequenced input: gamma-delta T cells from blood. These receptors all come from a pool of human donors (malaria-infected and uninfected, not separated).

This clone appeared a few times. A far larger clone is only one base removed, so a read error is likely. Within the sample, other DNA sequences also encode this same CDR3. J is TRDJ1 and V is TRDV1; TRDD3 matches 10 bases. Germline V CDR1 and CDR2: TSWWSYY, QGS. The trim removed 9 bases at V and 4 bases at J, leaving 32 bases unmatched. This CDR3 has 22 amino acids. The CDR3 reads CALGYDFGGIRVSGVLDDKLIF. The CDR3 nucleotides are TGTGCTCTCGGGTACGATTTCGGGGGGATACGCGTATCAGGGGTTCTCGACGATAAACTCATCTTT.

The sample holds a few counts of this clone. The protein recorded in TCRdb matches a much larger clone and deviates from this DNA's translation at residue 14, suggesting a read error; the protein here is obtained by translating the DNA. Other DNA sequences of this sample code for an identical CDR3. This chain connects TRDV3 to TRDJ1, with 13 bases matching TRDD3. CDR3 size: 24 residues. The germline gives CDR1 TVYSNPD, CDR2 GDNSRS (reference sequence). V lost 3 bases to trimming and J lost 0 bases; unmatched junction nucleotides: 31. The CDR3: CALPMSPSTGGYAHPKTYTDKLIF. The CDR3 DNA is TGTGCCTTACCAATGTCCCCCTCAACTGGGGGATACGCGCATCCAAAAACGTACACCGATAAACTCATCTTT.

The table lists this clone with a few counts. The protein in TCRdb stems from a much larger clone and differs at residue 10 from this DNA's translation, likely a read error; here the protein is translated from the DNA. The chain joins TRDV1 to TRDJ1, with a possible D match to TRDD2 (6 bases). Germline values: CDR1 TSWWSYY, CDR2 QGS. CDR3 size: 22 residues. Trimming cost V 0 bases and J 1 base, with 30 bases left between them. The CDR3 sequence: CALGELSFPESPSWTSTDKLIF. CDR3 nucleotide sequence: TGTGCTCTTGGGGAACTATCCTTCCCCGAATCCCCGTCATGGACGAGCACCGATAAACTCATCTTT.

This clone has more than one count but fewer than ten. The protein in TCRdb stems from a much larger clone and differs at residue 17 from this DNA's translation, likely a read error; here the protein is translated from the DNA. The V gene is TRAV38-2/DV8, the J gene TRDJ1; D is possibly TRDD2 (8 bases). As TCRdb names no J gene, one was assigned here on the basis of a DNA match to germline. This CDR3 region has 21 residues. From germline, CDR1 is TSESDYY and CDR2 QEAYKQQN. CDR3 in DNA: TGTGCTTATAGGAGGGTCTTCCTACGGGGTGGGGGACCCTACTACACCAATAAACTCATCTTT. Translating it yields CAYRRVFLRGGGPYYTNKLIF.

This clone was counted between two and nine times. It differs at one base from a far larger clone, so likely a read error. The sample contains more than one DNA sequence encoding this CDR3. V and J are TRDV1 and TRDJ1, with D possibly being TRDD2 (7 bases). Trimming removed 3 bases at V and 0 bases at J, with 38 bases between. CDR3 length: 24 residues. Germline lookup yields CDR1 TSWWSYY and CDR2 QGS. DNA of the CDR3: TGTGCTCTTGGGGAGCTCGGTTTCTTACTTCCTAGACGATTCCTGGGGCGAAACACCGATAAACTCATCTTT. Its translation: CALGELGFLLPRRFLGRNTDKLIF.

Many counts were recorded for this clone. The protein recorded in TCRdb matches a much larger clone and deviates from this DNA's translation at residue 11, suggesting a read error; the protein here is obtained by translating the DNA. The DNA for the CDR3 is TGTGCCTGTGACACGAAGTACTACCAGCCGGTGTACACCGATAAACTCATCTTT. Its protein is CACDTKYYQPVYTDKLIF. J is TRDJ1 and V is TRDV2, with no clear D. The germline V gene encodes CDR1 GEAIGNYY and CDR2 EKD. The CDR3 extends over 18 amino acids. The ends were cut back, 1 base at V and 0 bases at J, with 20 bases in the middle.

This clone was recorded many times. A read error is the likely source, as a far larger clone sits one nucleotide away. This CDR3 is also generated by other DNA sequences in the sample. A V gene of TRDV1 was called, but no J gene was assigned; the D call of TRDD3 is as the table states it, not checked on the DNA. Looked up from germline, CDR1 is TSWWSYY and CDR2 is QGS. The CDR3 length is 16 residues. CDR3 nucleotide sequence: TGTGCTCTTGGGAATAACTGGGGGATACACGTCGATAAGCTCATCTTT. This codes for CALGNNWGIHVDKLIF.

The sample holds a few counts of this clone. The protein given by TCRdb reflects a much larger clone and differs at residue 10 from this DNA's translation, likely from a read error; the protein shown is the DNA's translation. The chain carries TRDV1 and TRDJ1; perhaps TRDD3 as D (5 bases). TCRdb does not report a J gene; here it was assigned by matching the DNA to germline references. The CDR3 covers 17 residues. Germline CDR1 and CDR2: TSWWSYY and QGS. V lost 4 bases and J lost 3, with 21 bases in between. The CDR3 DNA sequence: TGTGCTCTTGGGGGACCACCCCGGGATGCGAGCTCCGATAAACTCATCTTT. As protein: CALGGPPRDASSDKLIF.

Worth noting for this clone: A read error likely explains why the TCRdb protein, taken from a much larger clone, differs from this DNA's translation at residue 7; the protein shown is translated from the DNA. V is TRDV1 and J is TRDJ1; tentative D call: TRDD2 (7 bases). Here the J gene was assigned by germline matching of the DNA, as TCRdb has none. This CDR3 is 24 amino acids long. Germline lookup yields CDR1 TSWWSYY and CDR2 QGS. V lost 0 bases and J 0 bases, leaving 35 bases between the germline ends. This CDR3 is CALGELSFLLPRRFLGRNTDKLIF. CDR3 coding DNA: TGTGCTCTTGGGGAACTCAGTTTCTTACTTCCTAGACGATTCCTGGGGCGAAACACCGATAAACTCATCTTT.

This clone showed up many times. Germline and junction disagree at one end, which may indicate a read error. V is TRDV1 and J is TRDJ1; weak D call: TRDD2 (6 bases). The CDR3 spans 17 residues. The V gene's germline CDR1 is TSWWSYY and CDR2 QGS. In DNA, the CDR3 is TGTGCTCTTGGGGAACCCCCTTTCCTAGCGAAAAACGATAGACTCATCTTT. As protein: CALGEPPFLAKNDRLIF.

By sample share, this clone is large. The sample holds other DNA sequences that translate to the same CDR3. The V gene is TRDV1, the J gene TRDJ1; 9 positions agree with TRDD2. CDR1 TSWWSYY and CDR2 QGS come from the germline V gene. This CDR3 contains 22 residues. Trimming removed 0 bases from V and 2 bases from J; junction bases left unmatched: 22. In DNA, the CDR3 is TGTGCTCTTGGGGAACTGCATACCACCCGCCTTCCTACTTTCAGTTTTACCGATAAACTCATCTTT. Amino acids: CALGELHTTRLPTFSFTDKLIF.

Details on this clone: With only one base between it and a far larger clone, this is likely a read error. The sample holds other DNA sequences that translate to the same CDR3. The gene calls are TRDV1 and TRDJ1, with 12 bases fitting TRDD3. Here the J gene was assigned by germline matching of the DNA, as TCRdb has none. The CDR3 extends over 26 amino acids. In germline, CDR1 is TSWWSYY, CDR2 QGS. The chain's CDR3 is CALGQTPSYSLQLGDTRIPGTDKLIF. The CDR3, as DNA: TGCGCTCTTGGGCAAACCCCTTCCTATTCACTTCAGCTGGGGGATACGCGTATCCCAGGGACCGATAAACTCATCTTT.

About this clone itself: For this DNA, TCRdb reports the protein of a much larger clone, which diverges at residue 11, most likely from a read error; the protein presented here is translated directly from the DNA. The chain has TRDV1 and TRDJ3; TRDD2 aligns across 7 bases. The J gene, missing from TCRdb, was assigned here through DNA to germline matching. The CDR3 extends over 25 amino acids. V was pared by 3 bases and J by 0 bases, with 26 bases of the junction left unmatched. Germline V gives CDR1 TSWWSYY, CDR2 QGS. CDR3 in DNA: TGTGCTCTTGGGGATCCAATTTTCCTACAGGAGGATAACCGTGCGGACTCCTGGGACACCCGACAGATGTTTTTC. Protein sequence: CALGDPIFLQEDNRADSWDTRQMFF.

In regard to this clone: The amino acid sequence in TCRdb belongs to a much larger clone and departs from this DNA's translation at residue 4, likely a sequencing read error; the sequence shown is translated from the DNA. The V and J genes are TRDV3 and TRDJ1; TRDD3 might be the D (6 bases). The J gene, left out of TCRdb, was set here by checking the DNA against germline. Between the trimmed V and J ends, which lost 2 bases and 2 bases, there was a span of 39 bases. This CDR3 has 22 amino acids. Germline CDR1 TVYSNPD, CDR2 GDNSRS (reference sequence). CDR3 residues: CAFHEGRFSPFWGPGRTDKLIF. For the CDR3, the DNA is TGTGCCTTTCATGAAGGGCGCTTCTCCCCTTTCTGGGGTCCAGGGAGAACCGATAAACTCATCTTT. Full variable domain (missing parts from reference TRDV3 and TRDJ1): CDKVTQSSPDQTVASGSEVVLLCTYDTVYSNPDLFWYRIRPDYSFQFVFYGDNSRSEGADFTQGRFSVKHILTQKAFHLVISPVRTEDSATYYCAFHEGRFSPFWGPGRTDKLIFGKGTRVTVEP.

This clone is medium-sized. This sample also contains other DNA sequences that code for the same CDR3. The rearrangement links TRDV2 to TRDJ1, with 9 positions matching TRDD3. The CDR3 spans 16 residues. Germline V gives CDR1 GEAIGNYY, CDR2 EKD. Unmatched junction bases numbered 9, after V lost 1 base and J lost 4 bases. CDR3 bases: TGTGCCTGTGACACTGATACTGGGGGAATCAGCGATAAACTCATCTTT. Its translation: CACDTDTGGISDKLIF.

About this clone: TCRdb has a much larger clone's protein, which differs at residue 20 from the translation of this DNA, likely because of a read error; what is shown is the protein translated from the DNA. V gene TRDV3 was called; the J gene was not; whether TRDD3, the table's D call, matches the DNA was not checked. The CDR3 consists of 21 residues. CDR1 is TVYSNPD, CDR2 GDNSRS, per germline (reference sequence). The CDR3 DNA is TGTGCCTTTAAAGGTGGGGTTCCTTTCCACTGGGGGATAAAGGGAACCGATAAACTCACCTTT. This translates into CAFKGGVPFHWGIKGTDKLTF.

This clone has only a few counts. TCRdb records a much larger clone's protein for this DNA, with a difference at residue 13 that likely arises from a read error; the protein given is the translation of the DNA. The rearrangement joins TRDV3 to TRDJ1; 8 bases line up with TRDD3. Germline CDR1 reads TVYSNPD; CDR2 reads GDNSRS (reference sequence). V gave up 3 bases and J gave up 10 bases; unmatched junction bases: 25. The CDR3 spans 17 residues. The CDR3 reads CAFLSPYWGGPLDGLIF. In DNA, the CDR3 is TGTGCCTTCCTTTCCCCGTACTGGGGGGGTCCCCTGGACGGACTCATCTTT.

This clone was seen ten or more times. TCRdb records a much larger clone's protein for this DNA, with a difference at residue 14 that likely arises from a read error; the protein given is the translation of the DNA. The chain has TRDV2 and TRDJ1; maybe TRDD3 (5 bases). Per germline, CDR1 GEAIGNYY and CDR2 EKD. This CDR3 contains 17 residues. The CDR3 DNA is TGTGCCTGTGACCGGGTTCCCGGGGTGGGGTCCCCCGATAACCTCATCTTT. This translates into CACDRVPGVGSPDNLIF.

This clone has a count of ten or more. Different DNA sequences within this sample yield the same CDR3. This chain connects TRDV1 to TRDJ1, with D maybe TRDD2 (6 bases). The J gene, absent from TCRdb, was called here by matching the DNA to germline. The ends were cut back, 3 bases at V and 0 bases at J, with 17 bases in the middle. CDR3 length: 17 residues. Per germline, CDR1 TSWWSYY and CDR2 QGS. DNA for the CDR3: TGTGCTCTTGGGGAGACTTCCGTCCTTCCGTACACCGATAAACTCATCTTT. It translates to CALGETSVLPYTDKLIF.

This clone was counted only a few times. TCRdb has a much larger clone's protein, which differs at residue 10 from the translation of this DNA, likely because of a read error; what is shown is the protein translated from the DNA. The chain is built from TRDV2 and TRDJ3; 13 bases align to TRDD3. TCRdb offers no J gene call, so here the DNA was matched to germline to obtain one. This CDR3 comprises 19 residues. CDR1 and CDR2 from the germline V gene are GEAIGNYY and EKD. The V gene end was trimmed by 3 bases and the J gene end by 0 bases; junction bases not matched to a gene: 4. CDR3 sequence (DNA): TGTGCCTGTGACGTACTGGGGGATACGGGCTCCTGGGACACCCGACAGATGTTTTTC. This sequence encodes CACDVLGDTGSWDTRQMFF.

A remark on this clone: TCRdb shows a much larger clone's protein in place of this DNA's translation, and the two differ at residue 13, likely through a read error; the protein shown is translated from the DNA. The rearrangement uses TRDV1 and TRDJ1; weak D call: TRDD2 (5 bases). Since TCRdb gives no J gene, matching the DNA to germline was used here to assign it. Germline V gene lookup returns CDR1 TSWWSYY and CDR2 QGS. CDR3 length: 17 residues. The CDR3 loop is CALGEGFLQTYTGKLIF. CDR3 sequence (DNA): TGTGCTCTTGGGGAAGGTTTCCTCCAGACCTACACCGGTAAACTCATCTTT.

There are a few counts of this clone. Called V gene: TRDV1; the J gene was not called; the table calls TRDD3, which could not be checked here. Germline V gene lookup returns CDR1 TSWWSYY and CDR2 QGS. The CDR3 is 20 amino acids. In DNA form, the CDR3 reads TGTGCTCTTGGGGAACTTAAAGCTCCTCCAACCTCAGATGGGGCCGATAAACTCACCTTT. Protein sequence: CALGELKAPPTSDGADKLTF.

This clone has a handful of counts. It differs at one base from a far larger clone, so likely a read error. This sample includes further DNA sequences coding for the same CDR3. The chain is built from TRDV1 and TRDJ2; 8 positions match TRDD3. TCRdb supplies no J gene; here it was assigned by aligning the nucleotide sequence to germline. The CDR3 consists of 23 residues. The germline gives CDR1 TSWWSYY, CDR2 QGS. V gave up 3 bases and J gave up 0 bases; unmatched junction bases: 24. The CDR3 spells CALGDPPEGWGIVSIPLTAQLFF. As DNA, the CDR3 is TGTGCTCTTGGGGATCCCCCAGAAGGTTGGGGGATTGTGTCTATCCCTTTGACAGCACAACTCTTCTTT.

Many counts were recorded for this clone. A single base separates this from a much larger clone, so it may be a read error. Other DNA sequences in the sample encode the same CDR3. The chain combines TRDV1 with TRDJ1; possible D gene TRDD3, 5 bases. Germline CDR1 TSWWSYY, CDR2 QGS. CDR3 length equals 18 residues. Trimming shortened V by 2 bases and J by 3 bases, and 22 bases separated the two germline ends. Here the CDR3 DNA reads TGTGCTCTTGGGGAAAGTCGGGTACGTCTGGGAATTCCCGATAAACTCATCTTT. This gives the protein CALGESRVRLGIPDKLIF.

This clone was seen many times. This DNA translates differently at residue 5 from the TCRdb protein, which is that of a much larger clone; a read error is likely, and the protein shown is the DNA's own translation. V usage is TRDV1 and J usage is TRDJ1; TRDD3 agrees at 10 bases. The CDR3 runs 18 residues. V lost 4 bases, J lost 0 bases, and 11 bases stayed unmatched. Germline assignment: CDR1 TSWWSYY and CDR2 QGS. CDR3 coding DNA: TGTGCTCTTGGGGTCTCCTTTACTGGGGGATTTTACACCGATAAACTCATCTTT. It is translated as CALGVSFTGGFYTDKLIF.

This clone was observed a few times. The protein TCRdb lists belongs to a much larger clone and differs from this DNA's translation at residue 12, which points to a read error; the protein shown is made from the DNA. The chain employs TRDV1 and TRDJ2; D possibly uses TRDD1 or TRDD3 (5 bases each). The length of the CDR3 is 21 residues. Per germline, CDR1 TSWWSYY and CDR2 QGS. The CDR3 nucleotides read TGTGCTCTTGGGGAAGAGTCGTACCATGAAATGGTCAAAGGGGAGACAGCGCAACTCTTCTTT. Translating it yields CALGEESYHEMVKGETAQLFF.

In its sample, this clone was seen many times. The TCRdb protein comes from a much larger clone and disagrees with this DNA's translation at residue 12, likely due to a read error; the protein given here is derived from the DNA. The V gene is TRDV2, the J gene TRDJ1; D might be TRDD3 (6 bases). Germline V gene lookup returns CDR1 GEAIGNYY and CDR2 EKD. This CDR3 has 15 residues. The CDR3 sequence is CACDNVGGHTDRLIF. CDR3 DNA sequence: TGTGCCTGTGACAACGTGGGGGGCCACACCGATAGACTCATCTTT.

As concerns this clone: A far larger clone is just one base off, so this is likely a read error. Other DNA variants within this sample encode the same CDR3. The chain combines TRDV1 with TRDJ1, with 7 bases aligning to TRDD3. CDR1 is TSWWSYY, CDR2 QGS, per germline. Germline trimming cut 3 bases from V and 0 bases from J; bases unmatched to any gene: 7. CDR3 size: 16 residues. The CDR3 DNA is TGTGCTCTTGGGGATTCCTGGGGGGGGTACACCGATAAACTCATCTTT. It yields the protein CALGDSWGGYTDKLIF.

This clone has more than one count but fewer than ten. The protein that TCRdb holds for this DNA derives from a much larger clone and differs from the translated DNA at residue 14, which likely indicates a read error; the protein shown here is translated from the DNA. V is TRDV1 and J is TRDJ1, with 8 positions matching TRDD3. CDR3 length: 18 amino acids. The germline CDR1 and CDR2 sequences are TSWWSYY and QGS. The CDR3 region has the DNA TGTGCTCTTGGGGAACTAAAATGGGGGATGTCCGACACCAATAAACTCATCTTT. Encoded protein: CALGELKWGMSDTNKLIF.

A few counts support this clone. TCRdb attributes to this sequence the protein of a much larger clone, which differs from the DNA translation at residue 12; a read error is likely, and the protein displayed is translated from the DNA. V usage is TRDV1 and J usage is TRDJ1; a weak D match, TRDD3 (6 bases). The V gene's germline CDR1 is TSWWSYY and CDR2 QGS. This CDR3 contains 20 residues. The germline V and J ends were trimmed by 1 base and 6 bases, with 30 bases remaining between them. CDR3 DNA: TGTGCTCTTGGGGAACCCCTTACTGATTTACTGGTGGATACAGCCTATAAACTCATCTTT. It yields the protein CALGEPLTDLLVDTAYKLIF.